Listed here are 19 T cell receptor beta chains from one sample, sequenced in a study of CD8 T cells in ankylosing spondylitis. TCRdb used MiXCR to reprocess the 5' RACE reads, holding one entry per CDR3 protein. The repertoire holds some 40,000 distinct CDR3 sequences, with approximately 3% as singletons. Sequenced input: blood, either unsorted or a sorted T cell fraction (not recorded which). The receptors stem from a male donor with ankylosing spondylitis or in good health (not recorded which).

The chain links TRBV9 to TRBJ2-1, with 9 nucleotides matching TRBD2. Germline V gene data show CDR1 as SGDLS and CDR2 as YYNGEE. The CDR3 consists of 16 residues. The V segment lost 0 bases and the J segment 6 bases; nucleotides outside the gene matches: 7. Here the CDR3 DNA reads TGTGCCAGCAGCGTAGGATCCAGCGGGAGGACCAATGAGCAGTTCTTC. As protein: CASSVGSSGRTNEQFF. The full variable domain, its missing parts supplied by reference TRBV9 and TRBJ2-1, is DSGVTQTPKHLITATGQRVTLRCSPRSGDLSVYWYQQSLDQGLQFLIQYYNGEERAKGNILERFSAQQFPDLHSELNLSSLELGDSALYFCASSVGSSGRTNEQFFGPGTRLTVL.

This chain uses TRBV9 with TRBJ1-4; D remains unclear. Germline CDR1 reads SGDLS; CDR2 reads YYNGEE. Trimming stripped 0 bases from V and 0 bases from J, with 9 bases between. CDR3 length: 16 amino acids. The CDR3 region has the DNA TGTGCCAGCAGCGTAGATATAACTGCAACTAATGAAAAACTGTTTTTT. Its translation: CASSVDITATNEKLFF. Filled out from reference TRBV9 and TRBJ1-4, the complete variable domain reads DSGVTQTPKHLITATGQRVTLRCSPRSGDLSVYWYQQSLDQGLQFLIQYYNGEERAKGNILERFSAQQFPDLHSELNLSSLELGDSALYFCASSVDITATNEKLFFGSGTQLSVL.

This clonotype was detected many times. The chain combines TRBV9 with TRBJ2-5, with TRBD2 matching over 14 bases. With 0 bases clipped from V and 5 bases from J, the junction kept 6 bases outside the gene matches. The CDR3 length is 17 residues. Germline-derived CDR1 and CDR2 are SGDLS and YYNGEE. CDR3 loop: CASSVGAGLAGVETQYF. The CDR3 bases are TGTGCCAGCAGCGTAGGGGCGGGACTAGCGGGAGTCGAGACCCAGTACTTC.

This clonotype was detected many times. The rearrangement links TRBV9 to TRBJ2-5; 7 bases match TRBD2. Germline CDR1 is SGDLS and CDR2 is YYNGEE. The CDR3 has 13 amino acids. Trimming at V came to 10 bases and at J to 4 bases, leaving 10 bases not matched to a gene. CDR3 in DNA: TGTGCCTCGGCGAGGGAGGGGAGAGAGACCCAGTACTTC. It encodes CASAREGRETQYF.

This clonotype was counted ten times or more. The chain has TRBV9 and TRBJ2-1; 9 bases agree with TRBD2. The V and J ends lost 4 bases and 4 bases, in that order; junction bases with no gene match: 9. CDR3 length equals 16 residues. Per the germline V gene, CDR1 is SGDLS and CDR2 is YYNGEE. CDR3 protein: CASSPRLRGGYNEQFF. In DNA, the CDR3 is TGTGCCAGCAGCCCCCGACTGCGGGGGGGGTACAATGAGCAGTTCTTC.

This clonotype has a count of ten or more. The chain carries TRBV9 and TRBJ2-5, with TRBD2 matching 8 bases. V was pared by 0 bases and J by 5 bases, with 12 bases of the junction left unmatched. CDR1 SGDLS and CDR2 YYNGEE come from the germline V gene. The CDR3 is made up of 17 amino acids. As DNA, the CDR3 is TGTGCCAGCAGCGTAGGGGCTAGCGGGTCCGGGGGGGAGACCCAGTACTTC. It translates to CASSVGASGSGGETQYF. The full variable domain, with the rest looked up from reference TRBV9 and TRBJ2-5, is DSGVTQTPKHLITATGQRVTLRCSPRSGDLSVYWYQQSLDQGLQFLIQYYNGEERAKGNILERFSAQQFPDLHSELNLSSLELGDSALYFCASSVGASGSGGETQYFGPGTRLLVL.

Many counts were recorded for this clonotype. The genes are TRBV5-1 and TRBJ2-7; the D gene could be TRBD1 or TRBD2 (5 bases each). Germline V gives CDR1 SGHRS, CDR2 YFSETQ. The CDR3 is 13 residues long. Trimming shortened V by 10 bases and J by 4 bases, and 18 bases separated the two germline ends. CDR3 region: CAPRGQGVYEQYV. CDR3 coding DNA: TGCGCCCCCCGGGGCCAGGGCGTATACGAGCAGTACGTC.

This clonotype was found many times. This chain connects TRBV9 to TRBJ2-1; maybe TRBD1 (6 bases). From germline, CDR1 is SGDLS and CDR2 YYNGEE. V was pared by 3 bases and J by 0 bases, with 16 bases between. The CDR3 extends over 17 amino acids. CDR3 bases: TGTGCCAGCAGCGCGTTTGAGGGGGTAAACTCCTACAATGAGCAGTTCTTC. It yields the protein CASSAFEGVNSYNEQFF.

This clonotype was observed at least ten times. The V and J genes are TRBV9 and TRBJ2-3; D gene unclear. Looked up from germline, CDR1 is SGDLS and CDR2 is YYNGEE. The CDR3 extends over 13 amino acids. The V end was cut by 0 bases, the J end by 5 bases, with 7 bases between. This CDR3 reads CASSVVALDTQYF. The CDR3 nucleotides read TGTGCCAGCAGCGTAGTGGCCTTAGATACGCAGTATTTT. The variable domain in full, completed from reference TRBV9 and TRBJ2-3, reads DSGVTQTPKHLITATGQRVTLRCSPRSGDLSVYWYQQSLDQGLQFLIQYYNGEERAKGNILERFSAQQFPDLHSELNLSSLELGDSALYFCASSVVALDTQYFGPGTRLTVL.

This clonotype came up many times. CDR3 sequence (DNA): TGTGCCAGCAGCCCTCTCGCGGGTGGGGAGCTGTTTTTT. This translates into CASSPLAGGELFF. The V call is TRBV9, the J call TRBJ2-2; the D gene is possibly TRBD2 (5 bases). With 4 bases removed from V and 8 bases from J, the gap between germline ends came to 12 bases. The germline gives CDR1 SGDLS, CDR2 YYNGEE. The CDR3 is 13 residues long.

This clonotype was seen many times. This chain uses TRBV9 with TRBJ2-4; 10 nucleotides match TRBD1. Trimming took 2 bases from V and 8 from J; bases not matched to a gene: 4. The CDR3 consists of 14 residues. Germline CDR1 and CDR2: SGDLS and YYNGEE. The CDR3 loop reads CASSVRDRGDIQYF. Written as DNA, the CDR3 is TGTGCCAGCAGCGTGAGGGACAGGGGAGACATTCAGTACTTC.

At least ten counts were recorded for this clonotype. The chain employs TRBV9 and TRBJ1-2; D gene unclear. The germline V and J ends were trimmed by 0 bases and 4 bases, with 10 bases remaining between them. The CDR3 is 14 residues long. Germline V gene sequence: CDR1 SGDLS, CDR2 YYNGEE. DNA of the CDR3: TGTGCCAGCAGCGTAGGGGCTGGGTCCTATGGCTACACCTTC. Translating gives CASSVGAGSYGYTF.

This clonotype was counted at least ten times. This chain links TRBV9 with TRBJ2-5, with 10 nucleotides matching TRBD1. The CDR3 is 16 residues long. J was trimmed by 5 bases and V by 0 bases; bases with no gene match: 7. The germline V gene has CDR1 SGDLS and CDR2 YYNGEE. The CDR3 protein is CASSVVTGTGVETQYF. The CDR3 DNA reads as TGTGCCAGCAGCGTAGTGACTGGGACAGGGGTCGAGACCCAGTACTTC.

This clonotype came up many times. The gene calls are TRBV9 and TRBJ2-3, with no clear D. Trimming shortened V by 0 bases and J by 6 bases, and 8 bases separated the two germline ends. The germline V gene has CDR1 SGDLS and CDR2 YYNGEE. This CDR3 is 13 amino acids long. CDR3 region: CASSVVGPDTQYF. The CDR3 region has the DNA TGTGCCAGCAGCGTAGTGGGCCCTGATACGCAGTATTTT.

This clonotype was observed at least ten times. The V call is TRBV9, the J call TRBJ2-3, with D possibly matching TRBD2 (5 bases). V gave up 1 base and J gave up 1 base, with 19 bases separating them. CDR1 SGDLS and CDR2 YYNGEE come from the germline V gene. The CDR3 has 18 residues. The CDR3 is CASSVYLEEAFGTDTQYF. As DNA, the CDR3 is TGTGCCAGCAGCGTATACCTGGAGGAGGCGTTTGGCACAGATACGCAGTATTTT.

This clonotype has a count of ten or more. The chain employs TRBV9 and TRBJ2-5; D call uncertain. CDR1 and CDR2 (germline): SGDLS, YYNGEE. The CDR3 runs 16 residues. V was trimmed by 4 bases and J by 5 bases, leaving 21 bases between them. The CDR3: CASSPWSFAPGETQYF. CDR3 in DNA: TGTGCCAGCAGCCCCTGGTCCTTCGCCCCCGGGGAGACCCAGTACTTC.

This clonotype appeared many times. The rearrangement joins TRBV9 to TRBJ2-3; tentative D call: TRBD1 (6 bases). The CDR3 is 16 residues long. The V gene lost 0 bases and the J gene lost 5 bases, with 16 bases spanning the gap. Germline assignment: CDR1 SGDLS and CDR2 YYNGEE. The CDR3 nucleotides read TGTGCCAGCAGCGTAGGAGCCGGGCAGGACAGAGATACGCAGTATTTT. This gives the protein CASSVGAGQDRDTQYF.

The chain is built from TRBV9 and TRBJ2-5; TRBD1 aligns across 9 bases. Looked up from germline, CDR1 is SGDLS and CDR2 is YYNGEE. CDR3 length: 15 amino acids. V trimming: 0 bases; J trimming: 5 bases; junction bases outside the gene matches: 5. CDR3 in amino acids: CASSVVTGGGETQYF. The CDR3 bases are TGTGCCAGCAGCGTAGTGACAGGGGGTGGGGAGACCCAGTACTTC.

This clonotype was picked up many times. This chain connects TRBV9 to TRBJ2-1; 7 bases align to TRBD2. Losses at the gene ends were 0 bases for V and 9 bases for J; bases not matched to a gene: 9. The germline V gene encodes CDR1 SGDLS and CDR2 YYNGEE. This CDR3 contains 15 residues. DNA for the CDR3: TGTGCCAGCAGCGTAGCGGCTACGGGGGGAGGTGAGCAGTTCTTC. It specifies CASSVAATGGGEQFF.